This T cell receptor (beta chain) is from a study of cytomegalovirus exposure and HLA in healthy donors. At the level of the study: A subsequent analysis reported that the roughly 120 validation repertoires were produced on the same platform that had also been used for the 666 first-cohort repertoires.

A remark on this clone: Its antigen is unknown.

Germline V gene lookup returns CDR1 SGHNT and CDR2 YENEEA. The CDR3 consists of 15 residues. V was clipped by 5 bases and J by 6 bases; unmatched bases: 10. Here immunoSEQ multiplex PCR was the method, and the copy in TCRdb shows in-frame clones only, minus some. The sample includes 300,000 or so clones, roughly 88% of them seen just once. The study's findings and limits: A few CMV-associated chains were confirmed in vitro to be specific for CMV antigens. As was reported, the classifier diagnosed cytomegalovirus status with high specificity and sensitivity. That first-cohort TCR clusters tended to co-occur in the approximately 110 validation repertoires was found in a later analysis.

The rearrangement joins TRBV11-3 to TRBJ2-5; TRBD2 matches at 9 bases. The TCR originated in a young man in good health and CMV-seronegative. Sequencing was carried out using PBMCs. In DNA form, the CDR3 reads TGTGCCAGCAGCCTTAGCGGGGGATCGGTGAAGACCCAGTACTTC. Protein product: CASSLSGGSVKTQYF.